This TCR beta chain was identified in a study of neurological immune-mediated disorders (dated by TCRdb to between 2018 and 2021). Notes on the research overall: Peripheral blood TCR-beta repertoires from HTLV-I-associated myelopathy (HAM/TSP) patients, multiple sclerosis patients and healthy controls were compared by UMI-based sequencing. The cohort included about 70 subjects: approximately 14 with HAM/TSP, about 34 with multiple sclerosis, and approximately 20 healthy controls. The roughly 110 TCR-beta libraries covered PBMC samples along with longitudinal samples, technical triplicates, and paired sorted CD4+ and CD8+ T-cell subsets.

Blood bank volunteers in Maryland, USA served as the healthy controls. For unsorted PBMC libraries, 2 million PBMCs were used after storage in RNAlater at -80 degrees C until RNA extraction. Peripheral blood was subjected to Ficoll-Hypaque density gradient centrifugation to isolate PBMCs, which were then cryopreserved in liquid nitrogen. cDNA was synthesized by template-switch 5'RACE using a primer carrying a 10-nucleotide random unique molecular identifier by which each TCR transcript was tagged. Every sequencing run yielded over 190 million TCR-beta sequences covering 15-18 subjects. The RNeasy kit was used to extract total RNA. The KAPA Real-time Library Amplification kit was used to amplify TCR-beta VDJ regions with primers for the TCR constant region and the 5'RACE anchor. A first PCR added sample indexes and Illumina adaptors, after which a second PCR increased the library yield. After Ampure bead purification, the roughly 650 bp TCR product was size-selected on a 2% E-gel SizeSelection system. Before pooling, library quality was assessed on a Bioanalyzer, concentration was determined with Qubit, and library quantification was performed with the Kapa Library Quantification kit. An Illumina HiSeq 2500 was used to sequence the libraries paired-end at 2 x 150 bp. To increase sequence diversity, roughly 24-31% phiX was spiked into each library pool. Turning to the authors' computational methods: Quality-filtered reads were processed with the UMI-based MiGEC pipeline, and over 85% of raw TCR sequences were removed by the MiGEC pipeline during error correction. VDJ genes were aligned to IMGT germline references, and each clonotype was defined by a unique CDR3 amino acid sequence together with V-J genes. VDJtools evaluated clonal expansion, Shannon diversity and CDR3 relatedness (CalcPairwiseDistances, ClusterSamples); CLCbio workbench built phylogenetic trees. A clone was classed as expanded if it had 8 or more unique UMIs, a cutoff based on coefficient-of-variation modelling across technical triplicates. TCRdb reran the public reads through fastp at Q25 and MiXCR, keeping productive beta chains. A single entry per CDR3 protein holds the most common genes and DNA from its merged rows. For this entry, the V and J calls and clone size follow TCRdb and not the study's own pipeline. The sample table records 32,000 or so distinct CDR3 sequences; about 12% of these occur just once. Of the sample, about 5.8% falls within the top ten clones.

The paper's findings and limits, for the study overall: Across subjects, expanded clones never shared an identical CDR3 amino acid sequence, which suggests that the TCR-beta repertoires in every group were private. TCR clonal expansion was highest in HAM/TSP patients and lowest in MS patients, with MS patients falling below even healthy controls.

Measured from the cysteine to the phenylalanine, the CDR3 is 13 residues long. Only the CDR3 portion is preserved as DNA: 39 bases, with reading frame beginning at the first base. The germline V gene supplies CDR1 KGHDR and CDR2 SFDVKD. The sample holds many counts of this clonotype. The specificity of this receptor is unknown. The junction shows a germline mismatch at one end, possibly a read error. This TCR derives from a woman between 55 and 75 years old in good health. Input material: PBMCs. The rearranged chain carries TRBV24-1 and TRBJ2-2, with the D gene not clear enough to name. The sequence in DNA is TGTGCCACCAGTGACTCGGTCACCCGGGAGCTGTTTTTT. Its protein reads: CATSDSVTRELFF.